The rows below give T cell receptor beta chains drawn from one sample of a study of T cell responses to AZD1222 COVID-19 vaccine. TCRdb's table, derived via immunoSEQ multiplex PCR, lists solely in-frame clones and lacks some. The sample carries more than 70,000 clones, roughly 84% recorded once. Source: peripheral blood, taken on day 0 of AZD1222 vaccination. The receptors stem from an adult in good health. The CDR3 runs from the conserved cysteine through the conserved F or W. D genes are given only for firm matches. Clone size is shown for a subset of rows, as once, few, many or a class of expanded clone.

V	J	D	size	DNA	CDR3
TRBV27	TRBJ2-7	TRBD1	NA	TGTGCCAGCAGCCGAGGGGGCAGGGGGCTCTACGAGCAGTACTTC	CASSRGGRGLYEQYF
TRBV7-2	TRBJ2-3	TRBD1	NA	TGTGCCAGCAGCTTTACAGGGGCTAAGGATACGCAGTATTTT	CASSFTGAKDTQYF
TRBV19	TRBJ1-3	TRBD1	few	TGTGCCAGTATAGCAGGGGGCCCTAACTCTGGAAACACCATATATTTT	CASIAGGPNSGNTIYF
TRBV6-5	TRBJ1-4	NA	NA	TGTGCCAGCAAGGGACCAACTAATGAAAAACTGTTTTTT	CASKGPTNEKLFF
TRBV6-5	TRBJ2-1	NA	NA	TGTGCCAGCAGTTACGCCGTCCTAGCCTACAATGAGCAGTTCTTC	CASSYAVLAYNEQFF
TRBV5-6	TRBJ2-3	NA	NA	TGTGCCAGCAGCTTGGCCTGGGCGGGCACAGATACGCAGTATTTT	CASSLAWAGTDTQYF
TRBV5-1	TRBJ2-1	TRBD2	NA	TGCGCCAGCAGCCTAACTAGCGGGGCCTACAATGAGCAGTTCTTC	CASSLTSGAYNEQFF
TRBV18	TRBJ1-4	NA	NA	TGTGCCAGCTCACCCCAGGGAGGTCGGGGTAATGAAAAACTGTTTTTT	CASSPQGGRGNEKLFF
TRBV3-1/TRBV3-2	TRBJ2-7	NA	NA	TGTGCCAGCAGCACTCAGGAGGTCAGGGGTTACGAGCAGTACTTC	CASSTQEVRGYEQYF
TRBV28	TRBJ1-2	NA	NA	TGTGCCAGCAGTTTAATAGGGCCCTATGGCTACACCTTC	CASSLIGPYGYTF
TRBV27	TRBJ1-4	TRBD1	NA	TGTGCCAGCCGCCCGACAGGGATGGTTGAAAAACTGTTTTTT	CASRPTGMVEKLFF
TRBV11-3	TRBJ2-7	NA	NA	TGTGCCAGCAGCTTAGACTCCGGATCCGAGCAGTACTTC	CASSLDSGSEQYF
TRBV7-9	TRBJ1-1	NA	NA	TGTGCCAGCAGCTTATTGCACACTGAAGCTTTCTTT	CASSLLHTEAFF
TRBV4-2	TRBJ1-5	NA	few	TGTGCCAGCAGCCAAGGGTTGCAGGTTAATCAGCCCCAGCATTTT	CASSQGLQVNQPQHF
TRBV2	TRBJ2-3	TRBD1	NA	TGTGCCAGCAGCGGGACAGGGGGCAGTACAGATACGCAGTATTTT	CASSGTGGSTDTQYF
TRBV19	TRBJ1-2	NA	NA	TGTGCCAGTAGTATATCCAGGGGACGCGATGGCTACACCTTC	CASSISRGRDGYTF
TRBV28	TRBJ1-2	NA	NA	TGTGCCAGCAGTTTACAGGGTCGGTATGGCTACACCTTC	CASSLQGRYGYTF
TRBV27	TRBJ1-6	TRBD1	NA	TGTGCCAGCAGTTTACAAGTCCTGCAGGACAGGGAAGTCCCCCTCCACTTT	CASSLQVLQDREVPLHF
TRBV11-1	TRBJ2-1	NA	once	TGTGCCAGCACCGGAGACAATGAGCAGTTCTTC	CASTGDNEQFF
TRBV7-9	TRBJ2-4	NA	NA	TGTGCCAGCAGCTCCGTCGGTTTGGCCAAAAACATTCAGTACTTC	CASSSVGLAKNIQYF
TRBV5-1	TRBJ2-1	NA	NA	TGCGCCAGCAGCTTGGACTACAATGAGCAGTTCTTC	CASSLDYNEQFF
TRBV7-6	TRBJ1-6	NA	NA	TGTGCCAGCAGCTTCGGGGATGGTTCACCCCTCCACTTT	CASSFGDGSPLHF
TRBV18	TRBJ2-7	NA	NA	TGTGCCAGCTCACCACCGGGTCGGAGCTCCTACGAGCAGTACTTC	CASSPPGRSSYEQYF
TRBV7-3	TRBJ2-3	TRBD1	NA	TGTGCCAGCAGCTTACGAGGGGGCGGAGCAGATACGCAGTATTTT	CASSLRGGGADTQYF
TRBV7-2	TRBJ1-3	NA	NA	TGTGCCAGCAGCCCTCAGGGTGGGGGCGGTGGAAACACCATATATTTT	CASSPQGGGGGNTIYF
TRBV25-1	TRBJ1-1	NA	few	TGTGCCAGCAGTGAATATCAGCCTCTGGGTGAAGCTTTCTTT	CASSEYQPLGEAFF
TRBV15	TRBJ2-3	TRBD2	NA	TGTGCCACCAGCAGAGATTGGGTATCAGCGGGACGCACAGATACGCAGTATTTT	CATSRDWVSAGRTDTQYF
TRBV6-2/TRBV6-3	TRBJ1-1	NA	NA	TGTGCCAGCAGTTACCACAATGGGGGATCGTTTGAAGCTTTCTTT	CASSYHNGGSFEAFF
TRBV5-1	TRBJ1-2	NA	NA	TGCGCCAGCAGCCAGGGAGGGGCGCGAGGTGGCTACACCTTC	CASSQGGARGGYTF
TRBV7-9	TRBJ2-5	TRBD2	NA	TGTGCCAGCAGCTTCTTGATCGGTAGCGGGGGAGAGACCCAGTACTTC	CASSFLIGSGGETQYF
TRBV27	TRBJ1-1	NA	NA	TGTGCCAGCAGTTCCGGGGTTACTGAAGCTTTCTTT	CASSSGVTEAFF
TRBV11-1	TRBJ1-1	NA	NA	TGTGCCAGCAGCTTAGCGCTTATGTCAGGGCGCACTGAAGCTTTCTTT	CASSLALMSGRTEAFF
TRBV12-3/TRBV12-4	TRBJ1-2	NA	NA	TGTGCCAGCAGTTGGGACCGGGTAGGAAGCTACACCTTC	CASSWDRVGSYTF
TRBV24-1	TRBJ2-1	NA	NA	TGTGCCACCAGTTTTTTTAATGAGCAGTTCTTC	CATSFFNEQFF
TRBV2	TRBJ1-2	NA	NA	TGTGCCGGTGAGACGGAGACTAACTATGGCTACACCTTC	CAGETETNYGYTF
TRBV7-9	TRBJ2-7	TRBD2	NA	TGTGCCAGCAGCCATCCCCCAGCGGGGGTTGTGACCTACGAGCAGTACTTC	CASSHPPAGVVTYEQYF
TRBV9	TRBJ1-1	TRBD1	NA	TGTGCCAGCAGCGCAAATCCCGGGACAGGGGAGTCGAACACTGAAGCTTTCTTT	CASSANPGTGESNTEAFF
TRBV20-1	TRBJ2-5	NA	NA	TGCAGTGCTTCCAGGGACCCTAAGTCTGACTTC	CSASRDPKSDF
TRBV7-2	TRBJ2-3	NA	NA	TGTGCCAGCAGCTTAGAATCCACAGCCACAGATACGCAGTATTTT	CASSLESTATDTQYF
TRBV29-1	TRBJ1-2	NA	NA	TGCAGCGCCCTGTTGGGGGGTAACTATGGCTACACCTTC	CSALLGGNYGYTF
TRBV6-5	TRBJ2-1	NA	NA	TGTGCCAGCAGTTACTCCTTAGGGGAGCAGTTCTTC	CASSYSLGEQFF
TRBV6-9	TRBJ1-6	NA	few	TGTGCCAGCAGTTCCACACTGGGTTCACCCCTCCACTTT	CASSSTLGSPLHF
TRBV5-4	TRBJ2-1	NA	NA	TGTGCCAGCAGCCCCGACAGGCTCTATGAGCAGTTCTTC	CASSPDRLYEQFF
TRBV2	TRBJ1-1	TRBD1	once	TGTGCCAGCAGTGAATTTGTGACAGGGATGTCTGAAGCTTTCTTT	CASSEFVTGMSEAFF
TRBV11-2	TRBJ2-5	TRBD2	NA	TGTGCCAGCAGCCCCCGACTAGCGGGGCTGGGAGAGACCCAGTACTTC	CASSPRLAGLGETQYF
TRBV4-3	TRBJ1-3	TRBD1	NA	TGCGCCAGCAGCCAAGTTCGCGACAGGGCTACTGGAAACACCATATATTTT	CASSQVRDRATGNTIYF